This T cell receptor beta chain derives from a study of OX40 agonist ivuxolimab in advanced cancers. Regarding the complete study: Ivuxolimab was an agonistic, fully human IgG2 monoclonal antibody directed against OX40 (CD134), a costimulatory receptor. In the dose-escalation cohort, around four fifths of patients were male, and the mean age was roughly 60 years, with a range of about 20 to 90. The paper covers the monotherapy dose-escalation part of the phase I ivuxolimab trial, which included N of about 50 patients. Patients were allowed to have had prior anti-PD-1, anti-PD-L1 or anti-CTLA-4 therapy, and 40% to 45% of the dose-escalation patients had previously received checkpoint inhibitors. Intravenous ivuxolimab was administered to patients every 2 weeks at six dose levels: 0.01, 0.1, 0.3, 1.5, 3 and 10 mg/kg. The point of sequencing TCRbeta in the periphery was to test whether ivuxolimab changed TCR sequence diversity and drove clonal T-cell expansion. Of the approximately 54 dose-escalation patients, hepatocellular carcinoma was present in around 20, melanoma in roughly 15, renal cell carcinoma in 9 and head and neck cancer in 9. Partial responses were achieved by three dose-escalation patients, of whom one had hepatocellular carcinoma and two had cutaneous melanoma. Findings and caveats that apply to the study as a whole: In the 0.1-3.0 mg/kg groups, partial responders were among the patients with the lowest normalized peripheral clonal expansion, particularly in CD8+ T cells. At doses of 0.1 to 3.0 mg/kg, clonal expansion of both CD4+ and CD8+ blood T cells was observed from baseline to week 6. Low levels of normalized T-cell clonal expansion were also seen in some nonresponding patients. The antigen specificity of the clonally expanded peripheral T cells was not determined. After ivuxolimab, expanded clones were on average more numerous among CD8+ T cells than among CD4+ T cells.

To sequence the TCRbeta CDR3 region, genomic DNA was isolated from the sorted cells. TCRbeta CDR3 regions were sequenced using the immunoSEQ Assay. TCRdb re-hosts the immuneACCESS table, in-frame sequences only. Its copies lack some clones; in the studies checked, an unresolved V gene accounts for under half of them, and the cause for the rest is not known. The sample table shows tens of thousands of clones, and 84% are seen once. The leading ten clones occupy roughly 36% of the sample. On this clone itself: Its antigen is not yet known. Base-call qualities are not available, and no considerably larger clone is one nucleotide away.

Based on the germline V gene, the CDR1 and CDR2 sequences are SGHAT and FQNNGV. V has 4 bases trimmed and J has 7 bases trimmed; junction bases matching no gene number 4. The CDR3 spans 14 residues, from the cysteine through the phenylalanine. Kept here is only the CDR3 DNA, which spans 42 bases and is read in frame from base 1. The trial excluded patients who had a history of autoimmune disease or who were on systemic immunosuppression. Peripheral blood for TCR sequencing was collected from all dose cohorts at baseline, on cycle 4 day 1, and on cycle 7 day 1. The samples were drawn from a first-in-human, open-label, multicenter phase I dose-escalation trial of ivuxolimab. Adults with locally advanced or metastatic head and neck squamous cell, hepatocellular, melanoma or renal cell carcinoma were enrolled in the trial. Before TCR sequencing, CD4+ T cells and CD8+ T cells were sorted from peripheral blood as separate populations.

The chain employs TRBV11-2 and TRBJ1-6; 7 nucleotides in the junction match TRBD1. The TCR comes from an adult with an advanced solid tumor such as melanoma, head and neck, liver or kidney cancer. The material was CD4+ or CD8+ T cells sorted from blood, obtained in a trial of the OX40 agonist ivuxolimab. This receptor has the CDR3 CASSSGTANSPLHF. The DNA sequence is as follows: TGTGCCAGCAGCTCCGGGACAGCCAATTCACCCCTCCACTTT.